By share of the sample, the clone carrying this TCR delta chain is hyperexpanded. Germline-derived CDR1 and CDR2 are TSWWSYY and QGS. The length of the CDR3 is 18 residues. J gave up 7 bases and V 8 bases, and 24 bases lay outside the gene matches. The source of the sample is a study of gammadelta T cells in human blood. TCRdb reanalyzed the RT-PCR reads using CATT. The sample yields hundreds of delta-chain clones, roughly two fifths seen once. The J gene is TRDJ1, the V gene TRDV1; 8 bases agree with TRDD2. This receptor was obtained from a human donor. The sequencing sample was made of non-Vgamma9Vdelta2 gamma-delta T cells from adult blood. The chain's CDR3 is CALLLLPTRHWVNGKLIF. The CDR3 nucleotides are TGTGCTCTTTTATTGCTTCCTACGCGCCACTGGGTAAACGGTAAACTCATCTTT.